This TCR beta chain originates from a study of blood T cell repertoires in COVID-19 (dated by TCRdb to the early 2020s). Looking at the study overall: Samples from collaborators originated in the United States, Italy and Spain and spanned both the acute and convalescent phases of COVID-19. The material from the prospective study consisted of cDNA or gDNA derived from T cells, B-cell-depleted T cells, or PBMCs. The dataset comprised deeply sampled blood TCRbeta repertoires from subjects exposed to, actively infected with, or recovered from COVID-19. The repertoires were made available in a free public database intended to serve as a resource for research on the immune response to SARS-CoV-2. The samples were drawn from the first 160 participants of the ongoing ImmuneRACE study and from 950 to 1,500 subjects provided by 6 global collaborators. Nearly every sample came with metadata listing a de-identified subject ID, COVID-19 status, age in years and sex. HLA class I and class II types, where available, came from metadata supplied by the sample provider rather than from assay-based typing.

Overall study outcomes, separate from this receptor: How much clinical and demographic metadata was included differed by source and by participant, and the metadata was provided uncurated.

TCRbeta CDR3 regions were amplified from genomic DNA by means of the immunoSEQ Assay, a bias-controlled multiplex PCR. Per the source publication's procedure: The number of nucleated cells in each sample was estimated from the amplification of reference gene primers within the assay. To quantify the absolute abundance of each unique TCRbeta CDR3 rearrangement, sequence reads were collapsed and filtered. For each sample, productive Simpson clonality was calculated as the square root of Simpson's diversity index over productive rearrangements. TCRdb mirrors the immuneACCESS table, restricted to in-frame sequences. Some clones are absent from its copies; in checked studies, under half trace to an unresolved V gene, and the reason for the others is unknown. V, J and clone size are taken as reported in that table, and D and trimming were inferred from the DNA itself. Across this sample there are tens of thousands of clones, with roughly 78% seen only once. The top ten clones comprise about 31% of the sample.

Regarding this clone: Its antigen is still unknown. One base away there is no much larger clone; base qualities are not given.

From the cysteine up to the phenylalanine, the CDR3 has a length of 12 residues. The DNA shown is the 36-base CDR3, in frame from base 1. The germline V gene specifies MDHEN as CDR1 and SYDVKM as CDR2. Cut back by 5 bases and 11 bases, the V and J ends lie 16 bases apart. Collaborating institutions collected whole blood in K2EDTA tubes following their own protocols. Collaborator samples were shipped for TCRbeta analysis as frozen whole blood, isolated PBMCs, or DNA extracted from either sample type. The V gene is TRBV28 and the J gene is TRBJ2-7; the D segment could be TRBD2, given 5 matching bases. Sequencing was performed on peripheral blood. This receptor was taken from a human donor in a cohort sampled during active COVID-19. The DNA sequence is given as TGTGCCAGCAGTCTCCCACCGGGGAGCAAGTACTTC. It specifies CASSLPPGSKYF.